A single sample is the source of the 24 T cell receptor beta chains below, sequenced in a study of blood T cell repertoires in COVID-19. Some clones are missing from TCRdb's copy, which holds only in-frame ones; the method was immunoSEQ multiplex PCR. The profile covers 210,000 or so clones, with around 85% appearing a single time and 5.1% taken by the ten largest. The sequenced sample was peripheral blood. Receptors originate from a middle-aged man with COVID-19, enrolled during active disease.

The rearrangement uses TRBV7-2 and TRBJ2-1; TRBD2 aligns across 9 bases. The CDR3 covers 15 residues. Looked up from germline, CDR1 is SGHTA and CDR2 is FQGNSA. Trimming removed 7 bases from V and 7 bases from J; junction bases left unmatched: 11. CDR3 region: CASNSQRGAWNEQFF. The DNA for the CDR3 is TGTGCCAGCAATAGCCAGCGGGGGGCGTGGAATGAGCAGTTCTTC.

The genes are TRBV11-3 and TRBJ2-5; tentatively, D is TRBD1 (6 bases). Trimming stripped 0 bases from V and 7 bases from J, with 12 bases between. The CDR3 covers 14 residues. Germline V gene data show CDR1 as SGHNT and CDR2 as YENEEA. The CDR3 DNA sequence: TGTGCCAGCAGCTTAGACAGGGACATCGGGACCCAGTACTTC. Amino acid sequence: CASSLDRDIGTQYF.

This chain connects TRBV19 to TRBJ1-2; TRBD1 matches at 8 bases. Germline CDR1 LNHDA, CDR2 SQIVND (reference sequence). The V segment lost 5 bases and the J segment 5 bases; nucleotides outside the gene matches: 1. The CDR3 is 12 amino acids. CDR3: CASSRDRYGYTF. The CDR3 coding sequence is TGTGCCAGTAGTCGGGACAGGTATGGCTACACCTTC.

The chain uses TRBV2 and TRBJ1-6; TRBD1 agrees at 9 bases. The CDR3 extends over 16 amino acids. V shed 6 bases, J shed 7 bases, and the junction held 10 bases outside the gene matches. Germline V CDR1 and CDR2: SNHLY, FYNNEI. The CDR3 region has the DNA TGTGCCAGCAGCGTCTCCTGGGACAGGGTAAATTCACCCCTCCACTTT. This gives the protein CASSVSWDRVNSPLHF.

The chain is built from TRBV5-5 and TRBJ2-7, with TRBD1 identical over 7 bases. The CDR3 loop spans 14 amino acids. The trim removed 2 bases at V and 4 bases at J, leaving 6 bases unmatched. Germline CDR1 reads SGHKS; CDR2 reads YYEKEE (reference sequence). DNA for the CDR3: TGTGCCAGCAGCTTAACCGGGACAGCTTACGAGCAGTACTTC. This gives the protein CASSLTGTAYEQYF.

This chain connects TRBV5-4 to TRBJ1-4; D gene ambiguous. Germline V lookup: CDR1 SGHNT, CDR2 YYREEE (reference sequence). This CDR3 has 13 residues. Trimming removed 4 bases from V and 8 bases from J, with 12 bases in between. This CDR3 is CASSKEGEEKLFF. The CDR3 DNA sequence: TGTGCCAGCAGCAAGGAGGGAGAGGAAAAACTGTTTTTT.

This chain joins TRBV6-5 and TRBJ1-1, with D tentatively TRBD1 (6 bases). Germline V gene data show CDR1 as MNHEY and CDR2 as SVGAGI. The CDR3 has 15 residues. Between the trimmed V and J ends, which lost 8 bases and 1 base, there was a span of 17 bases. CDR3 residues: CASWGIQGTNTEAFF. CDR3 bases: TGTGCCAGCTGGGGAATACAGGGAACGAACACTGAAGCTTTCTTT.

In DNA, the CDR3 is TGTGCCAGCAGCCAAGGGAGGAATCAGCCCCAGCATTTT. It translates to CASSQGRNQPQHF. This chain uses TRBV4-2 with TRBJ1-5, with D hard to call. This CDR3 spans 13 amino acids. CDR1 is LGHNA and CDR2 is YNFKEQ in the germline V gene. With 1 base removed from V and 4 bases from J, the gap between germline ends came to 5 bases.

V is TRBV28 and J is TRBJ1-4; weak D call: TRBD1 (6 bases). The CDR3 contains 13 residues. V shed 6 bases and J shed 1 base, with 6 bases lying between them. CDR1 and CDR2 (germline): MDHEN, SYDVKM. CDR3 nucleotide sequence: TGTGCCAGCAGGGGACAAACTAATGAAAAACTGTTTTTT. This sequence encodes CASRGQTNEKLFF.

The genes are TRBV3-1 (or the pseudogene TRBV3-2) and TRBJ2-3; 11 bases are shared with TRBD2. This CDR3 has 15 residues. CDR1 and CDR2 from the germline V gene are LGHDT and YNNKEL (reference sequence). The V and J ends lost 4 bases and 5 bases, in that order; junction bases with no gene match: 5. The CDR3 reads CASSLTSGGGDTQYF. CDR3 DNA sequence: TGTGCCAGCAGCCTCACTAGCGGGGGAGGAGATACGCAGTATTTT.

This sequence joins TRBV7-3 and TRBJ1-6; 8 bases fit TRBD1. Germline-derived CDR1 and CDR2 are SGHTA and FQGTGA. With 5 bases clipped from V and 9 bases from J, the junction kept 21 bases outside the gene matches. The CDR3 runs 19 residues. CDR3 bases: TGTGCCAGCAGCACGCGAATCAGGGGGCGCGGGACCCTTTGTTCACCCCTCCACTTT. Translated: CASSTRIRGRGTLCSPLHF.

The rearrangement joins TRBV20-1 to TRBJ2-2, with TRBD2 matching over 12 bases. Germline-derived CDR1 and CDR2 are DFQATT and SNEGSKA (reference sequence). The CDR3 is 15 residues long. J gave up 4 bases and V 3 bases, and 3 bases lay outside the gene matches. The CDR3 nucleotides read TGCAGTGCTAGTACTAGCGGGGGGTTCACCGGGGAGCTGTTTTTT. Its translation: CSASTSGGFTGELFF.

The DNA of the CDR3 is TGTGCCAGCTCACAAACCACGTTCGGGGGACGAAATAGCAATCAGCCCCAGCATTTT. It encodes CASSQTTFGGRNSNQPQHF. The chain couples TRBV18 to TRBJ1-5; a possible D gene is TRBD1 (5 bases). This CDR3 contains 19 residues. V gave up 4 bases and J gave up 0 bases, with 22 bases separating them. Germline V CDR1 and CDR2: KGHSH, LQKENI.

This chain links TRBV7-3 with TRBJ2-1, with TRBD2 matching 10 bases. CDR3 size: 15 residues. CDR1 is SGHTA, CDR2 FQGTGA, per germline. V lost 1 base, J lost 3 bases, and 0 bases stayed unmatched. The CDR3 spells CASSLKRGGYNEQFF. The DNA for the CDR3 is TGTGCCAGCAGCTTAAAGCGGGGGGGCTACAATGAGCAGTTCTTC.

Concerning this clone itself: Different DNA sequences within this sample yield the same CDR3. This sequence joins TRBV5-1 and TRBJ2-5, with TRBD1 matching over 8 bases. Germline CDR1 is SGHRS and CDR2 is YFSETQ. The CDR3 sequence is 14 residues long. J was trimmed by 1 base and V by 3 bases; bases with no gene match: 2. CDR3 sequence (DNA): TGCGCCAGCAGCTATGGACAGGGCCAAGAGACCCAGTACTTC. Its protein product is CASSYGQGQETQYF.

This chain connects TRBV9 to TRBJ2-2; no clear D. Germline V gene sequence: CDR1 SGDLS, CDR2 YYNGEE. The CDR3 is made up of 15 amino acids. V was clipped by 0 bases and J by 2 bases, with 8 bases between them. In DNA, the CDR3 is TGTGCCAGCAGCGTAGGACAAAGAAACACCGGGGAGCTGTTTTTT. Protein sequence: CASSVGQRNTGELFF. Looking up the rest from reference TRBV9 and TRBJ2-2 gives the full variable domain: DSGVTQTPKHLITATGQRVTLRCSPRSGDLSVYWYQQSLDQGLQFLIQYYNGEERAKGNILERFSAQQFPDLHSELNLSSLELGDSALYFCASSVGQRNTGELFFGEGSRLTVL.

The CDR3 DNA sequence: TGCGCCAGCAGCTTACCACAGGGTCGGGAGACCCAGTACTTC. It encodes CASSLPQGRETQYF. This sequence joins TRBV5-1 and TRBJ2-5; the D gene is possibly TRBD1 (6 bases). Trimming pared 2 bases from V and 5 bases from J, leaving 13 bases between. CDR1 is SGHRS and CDR2 is YFSETQ in the germline V gene. The CDR3 totals 14 residues.

The J gene is TRBJ1-2, the V gene TRBV5-1; a weak D match, TRBD1 (5 bases). The germline CDR1 and CDR2 sequences are SGHRS and YFSETQ. Trimming removed 3 bases at V and 6 bases at J, with 15 bases between. The CDR3 loop spans 14 amino acids. The CDR3 loop is CASSSHRKSDGYTF. DNA of the CDR3: TGCGCCAGCAGCTCACACAGGAAAAGCGATGGCTACACCTTC.

This clone was counted many times. V and J are TRBV4-1 and TRBJ1-6, with TRBD1 matching over 10 bases. CDR3 length equals 16 residues. The germline gives CDR1 MGHRA, CDR2 YSYEKL. Unmatched junction bases numbered 7, after V lost 2 bases and J lost 9 bases. The CDR3, as DNA: TGCGCCAGCAGCCAATACCGACAGGGGGCTGGTTCACCCCTCCACTTT. Its translation: CASSQYRQGAGSPLHF.

This clone occurred a few times. This chain links TRBV3-1 (or the pseudogene TRBV3-2) with TRBJ1-2, with D unresolved. Germline assignment: CDR1 LGHDT and CDR2 YNNKEL (reference sequence). V gave up 0 bases and J gave up 4 bases, with 15 bases separating them. The CDR3 contains 16 residues. CDR3 residues: CASSQDSPTDPYGYTF. CDR3 bases: TGTGCCAGCAGCCAAGATTCTCCTACAGATCCCTATGGCTACACCTTC.

The rearrangement links TRBV20-1 to TRBJ2-7, with D perhaps matching TRBD1 (6 bases). Deletions cut 3 bases from V and 3 bases from J, with 9 bases between. CDR3 length: 12 residues. Germline V CDR1 and CDR2: DFQATT, SNEGSKA (reference sequence). In DNA form, the CDR3 reads TGCAGTGCTAGTAACAGGGTCTACGAGCAGTACTTC. This translates into CSASNRVYEQYF.

The chain carries TRBV10-3 and TRBJ1-5; D uncertain. Germline V gene lookup returns CDR1 ENHRY and CDR2 SYGVKD. The ends were cut back, 9 bases at V and 10 bases at J, with 22 bases in the middle. This CDR3 is 14 amino acids long. The CDR3 region is CAIENRGGKGPQHF. The CDR3 DNA reads as TGTGCCATTGAAAATCGGGGAGGTAAGGGCCCCCAGCATTTT.

This chain joins TRBV30 and TRBJ1-3; 7 bases map to TRBD1. The CDR3 has 15 residues. The V segment lost 3 bases and the J segment 0 bases; nucleotides outside the gene matches: 5. The germline V gene encodes CDR1 GTSNPN and CDR2 SVGIG (reference sequence). The CDR3 reads CAWRRTGSSGNTIYF. As DNA, the CDR3 is TGTGCCTGGAGGAGGACAGGTTCCTCTGGAAACACCATATATTTT.

The V and J genes are TRBV14 and TRBJ2-1; 7 bases fit TRBD2. The CDR3 is 14 amino acids. V shed 4 bases, J shed 9 bases, and the junction held 9 bases outside the gene matches. The germline V gene has CDR1 SGHDN and CDR2 FVKESK. CDR3 protein: CASSLSGADSEQFF. CDR3 nucleotides: TGTGCCAGCAGCCTAAGCGGGGCAGATAGTGAGCAGTTCTTC.